This entry describes one T cell receptor beta chain. The sample comes from a study of blood T cell repertoires in COVID-19. Study-wide context: Specimens from acute and convalescent COVID-19 originated in the United States, Italy and Spain. T cells, B-cell-depleted T cells, or PBMCs provided the cDNA or gDNA that served as material.

Losses at the gene ends were 5 bases for V and 1 base for J; bases not matched to a gene: 3. The CDR3 sequence is 15 residues long. CDR1 and CDR2 from the germline V gene are KGHDR and SFDVKD. Methods used by the authors: Amplification of reference gene primers was used by the study to estimate nucleated cell counts. The repertoire was sequenced with immunoSEQ multiplex PCR; TCRdb's copy has only in-frame clones and lacks some. Clone size and the V and J calls come from that table; the DNA yielded D and trimming. Among 61,000 or so clones listed, 70% to 90% were seen once. Source material: peripheral blood. The clonotype was recovered from a woman older than 75 with active COVID-19. The chain carries TRBV24-1 and TRBJ2-1, with 8 bases matching TRBD2. The CDR3 DNA follows: TGTGCCACCAGTGGGAAGCGGGGGTCCTACAATGAGCAGTTCTTC. This translates into CATSGKRGSYNEQFF.